In its sample, the clone carrying this T cell receptor beta chain is medium-sized. As handled by the study authors: The authors estimated nucleated cell counts from reference gene primer amplification. Clones were sequenced by immunoSEQ multiplex PCR, and TCRdb holds only the in-frame ones, with some missing. The DNA was the basis for D and trimming; V, J and clone size are from that table. The sample yields 150,000 to 200,000 clones, about four fifths seen once. This entry is derived from a study of blood T cell repertoires in COVID-19. The overall study: Acute-phase and convalescent COVID-19 samples originated in the United States, Italy and Spain. PBMCs, B-cell-depleted T cells, or T cells provided the cDNA or gDNA that made up the material.

Germline values: CDR1 SGHTA, CDR2 FQGNSA. This CDR3 region has 16 residues. J was trimmed by 6 bases and V by 7 bases; bases with no gene match: 15. The chain links TRBV7-2 to TRBJ1-2; TRBD1 aligns across 9 bases. The specimen sequenced was peripheral blood. The source of this sequence is a man aged 70 or older with active or convalescent COVID-19. The CDR3 DNA sequence: TGTGCCAGCATCCCTACAACAGGGGGCGGCGGAAATGGCTACACCTTC. It encodes CASIPTTGGGGNGYTF.